The 8 T cell receptor beta chains below all came from one sample that was sequenced in a study of control samples from healthy donors and cancer patients. The protocol was immunoSEQ multiplex PCR, while the TCRdb copy is restricted to in-frame clones and leaves out a portion. Of tens of thousands of clones in the sample, about nine tenths are singletons; the top ten hold under 7.5%. The material sequenced was blood. Source of these receptors: a man aged 45 to 65 in good health.

The J gene is TRBJ2-3, the V gene TRBV7-9; the D gene is possibly TRBD2 (5 bases). The V gene lost 2 bases and the J gene lost 4 bases, with 22 bases spanning the gap. Germline loops: CDR1 SEHNR, CDR2 FQNEAQ (reference sequence). This CDR3 region has 18 residues. CDR3 DNA sequence: TGTGCCAGCAGCTTAAGCGTAGGACTTGAGCCTTGGTCAGATACGCAGTATTTT. Amino acids: CASSLSVGLEPWSDTQYF.

The chain recombines TRBV7-2 with TRBJ2-3, with D possibly TRBD2 on 6 matching bases. The germline gives CDR1 SGHTA, CDR2 FQGNSA. V dropped 1 base and J dropped 0 bases, with 11 bases sitting between them. This CDR3 has 16 amino acids. The CDR3 DNA reads TGTGCCAGCAGCTTAGGTCCGGACTATAGCACAGATACGCAGTATTTT. It is translated as CASSLGPDYSTDTQYF.

The chain links TRBV6-1 to TRBJ2-1; TRBD1 matches at 7 bases. Germline CDR1 reads MNHNS; CDR2 reads SASEGT. After removal of 1 base from V and 2 bases from J, the junction contained 14 bases not matched to a gene. This CDR3 has 19 residues. The CDR3 region has the DNA TGTGCCAGCAGTGAAGTACGGACAGGATTTACTTACGCCTACAATGAGCAGTTCTTC. It codes for CASSEVRTGFTYAYNEQFF.

In its sample, this clone was seen once. The CDR3 here is CASSLDVGASVVGELFF. The CDR3 nucleotides read TGTGCCAGCAGCTTAGATGTAGGGGCTTCCGTGGTCGGGGAGCTGTTTTTT. V gene TRBV7-2 combines with J gene TRBJ2-2, with D possibly being TRBD1 (5 bases). Germline-derived CDR1 and CDR2 are SGHTA and FQGNSA. This CDR3 comprises 17 residues. V shed 1 base and J shed 7 bases, with 19 bases lying between them.

This chain connects TRBV5-1 to TRBJ2-3; D is uncertain. The CDR3 totals 13 residues. The V end was cut by 1 base, the J end by 2 bases, with 5 bases between. Germline V lookup: CDR1 SGHRS, CDR2 YFSETQ. DNA of the CDR3: TGCGCCAGCAGCTTGAGTCCCACAGATACGCAGTATTTT. It codes for CASSLSPTDTQYF. The whole variable domain, remainder taken from reference TRBV5-1 and TRBJ2-3, is KAGVTQTPRYLIKTRGQQVTLSCSPISGHRSVSWYQQTPGQGLQFLFEYFSETQRNKGNFPGRFSGRQFSNSRSEMNVSTLELGDSALYLCASSLSPTDTQYFGPGTRLTVL.

This sequence joins TRBV6-5 and TRBJ1-5; tentative D call: TRBD1 (6 bases). The germline gives CDR1 MNHEY, CDR2 SVGAGI. This CDR3 region has 14 residues. V gave up 2 bases and J gave up 7 bases, with 12 bases separating them. This CDR3 is CASSYGGAWQPQHF. The CDR3 bases are TGTGCCAGCAGTTACGGGGGCGCATGGCAGCCCCAGCATTTT.

V gene TRBV4-1 combines with J gene TRBJ2-2, with TRBD2 identical over 13 bases. CDR1 and CDR2 (germline): MGHRA, YSYEKL. The CDR3 contains 18 residues. V lost 0 bases and J lost 1; bases outside the gene matches: 2. The CDR3 sequence: CASSQELAGGRNTGELFF. CDR3 nucleotide sequence: TGCGCCAGCAGCCAAGAACTAGCGGGGGGGCGGAACACCGGGGAGCTGTTTTTT.

This clone was detected only once. The chain recombines TRBV19 with TRBJ1-6, with D unresolved. Trimming removed 7 bases at V and 1 base at J, with 17 bases between. Germline V gives CDR1 LNHDA, CDR2 SQIVND (reference sequence). The CDR3 consists of 17 residues. In DNA, the CDR3 is TGTGCCAGTAATGAGCACCAGGAGGTTTCCTATAATTCACCCCTCCACTTT. Protein: CASNEHQEVSYNSPLHF.